Below, 17 T cell receptor beta chains from the same sample are listed, as sequenced in a study of cytomegalovirus exposure and HLA in healthy donors. PCR was performed using 60 Vbeta and 13 Jbeta primers. The data were produced by immunoSEQ multiplex PCR, yet TCRdb's version contains in-frame clones alone and is incomplete. The sample holds approximately 160,000 clones, 65% to 70% seen once. Input material: PBMCs. All receptors derive from a woman between 18 and 29 years old in good health and CMV-seropositive.

This clone appeared a single time. V is TRBV14 and J is TRBJ2-3; tentatively, D is TRBD2 (6 bases). The CDR3 is 16 residues long. Germline CDR1 and CDR2: SGHDN and FVKESK. Trimming removed 4 bases at V and 2 bases at J, with 16 bases between. DNA of the CDR3: TGTGCCAGCAGCCTCGCTGGGACTTTGACCACAGATACGCAGTATTTT. Amino acids: CASSLAGTLTTDTQYF.

The chain joins TRBV7-6 to TRBJ1-4, with TRBD1 as a possible D gene (5 bases). This CDR3 spans 15 amino acids. Deletions cut 0 bases from V and 10 bases from J, with 15 bases between. Germline V CDR1 and CDR2: SGHVS, FNYEAQ. CDR3 DNA: TGTGCCAGCAGCTTAGCGGACACCTTAAAAGGAAAACTGTTTTTT. Protein: CASSLADTLKGKLFF.

J is TRBJ1-2 and V is TRBV7-9, with TRBD1 as a possible D gene (5 bases). The CDR3 extends over 14 amino acids. Germline CDR1 reads SEHNR; CDR2 reads FQNEAQ (reference sequence). V was cut by 1 base and J by 4 bases, with 10 bases left in between. Written as DNA, the CDR3 is TGTGCCAGCAGCTTAGGCAGGGCTCTCTATGGCTACACCTTC. As protein: CASSLGRALYGYTF.

The chain joins TRBV5-1 to TRBJ2-7; 9 nucleotides align to TRBD2. The CDR3 is 16 residues long. V was clipped by 4 bases and J by 6 bases; unmatched bases: 14. Germline loops: CDR1 SGHRS, CDR2 YFSETQ. CDR3 sequence reads: CASSDSTSGRTSEQYF. The DNA of the CDR3 is TGCGCCAGCAGCGATAGTACGAGCGGGAGGACTTCCGAGCAGTACTTC.

This clone was counted only a few times. The V gene is TRBV6-1, the J gene TRBJ2-1, with a possible D match to TRBD2 (6 bases). This CDR3 has 14 amino acids. From germline, CDR1 is MNHNS and CDR2 SASEGT. V was clipped by 3 bases and J by 10 bases, with 16 bases between them. The CDR3 region is CASSESRLASEQFF. DNA of the CDR3: TGTGCCAGCAGTGAGAGCCGGCTAGCGAGCGAGCAGTTCTTC.

This clone has a handful of counts. The chain is built from TRBV5-1 and TRBJ2-5, with 9 bases fitting TRBD1. Per the germline V gene, CDR1 is SGHRS and CDR2 is YFSETQ. The CDR3 loop spans 16 amino acids. With 6 bases clipped from V and 1 base from J, the junction kept 10 bases outside the gene matches. The CDR3 protein is CASTVTYRGLQETQYF. CDR3 bases: TGCGCCAGCACCGTGACTTACAGGGGGCTCCAAGAGACCCAGTACTTC. The whole variable domain, filled in from reference TRBV5-1 and TRBJ2-5, reads KAGVTQTPRYLIKTRGQQVTLSCSPISGHRSVSWYQQTPGQGLQFLFEYFSETQRNKGNFPGRFSGRQFSNSRSEMNVSTLELGDSALYLCASTVTYRGLQETQYFGPGTRLLVL.

V usage is TRBV28 and J usage is TRBJ2-7, with D possibly matching TRBD1 (6 bases). The germline gives CDR1 MDHEN, CDR2 SYDVKM. V was shortened by 4 bases and J by 0 bases, with 10 bases between the two germline ends. CDR3 length equals 14 residues. This chain's CDR3 is CASSSRQASYEQYF. CDR3 DNA sequence: TGTGCCAGCAGTTCGAGACAGGCCTCCTACGAGCAGTACTTC.

A word on this clone: A read error may produce the germline difference seen at one junction end. Other DNA sequences in this specimen translate into the identical CDR3. The chain combines TRBV5-6 with TRBJ2-7; possibly TRBD2 for D (5 bases). The CDR3 consists of 14 residues. Germline V gene sequence: CDR1 SGHDT, CDR2 YYEEEE. CDR3 in DNA: TGTGCCAGCAGCTTGTTGGACTCAGCCTACGAGCAGTACTTT. Its translation: CASSLLDSAYEQYF.

The chain employs TRBV19 and TRBJ1-1; D unclear. Trimming removed 3 bases from V and 0 bases from J, with 14 bases in between. Germline CDR1 LNHDA, CDR2 SQIVND (reference sequence). The CDR3 length is 16 residues. The CDR3 loop reads CASSIPAGGVNTEAFF. The CDR3 DNA sequence: TGTGCCAGTAGTATCCCAGCCGGCGGGGTGAACACTGAAGCTTTCTTT. Based on the CDR3 plus reference TRBV19 and TRBJ1-1, the full variable domain is DGGITQSPKYLFRKEGQNVTLSCEQNLNHDAMYWYRQDPGQGLRLIYYSQIVNDFQKGDIAEGYSVSREKKESFPLTVTSAQKNPTAFYLCASSIPAGGVNTEAFFGQGTRLTVV.

This chain links TRBV6-4 with TRBJ1-1; 8 bases match TRBD1. With 2 bases clipped from V and 2 bases from J, the junction kept 7 bases outside the gene matches. The CDR3 loop spans 16 amino acids. Germline V gene sequence: CDR1 MRHNA, CDR2 SNTAGT. The CDR3 is CASSDKVTGENTEAFF. For the CDR3, the DNA is TGTGCCAGCAGTGACAAGGTGACAGGGGAAAACACTGAAGCTTTCTTT.

V and J are TRBV27 and TRBJ2-7; D might be TRBD1 (6 bases). Trimming took 6 bases from V and 2 from J, leaving 14 bases between them. The CDR3 covers 14 residues. The V gene's germline CDR1 is MNHEY and CDR2 SMNVEV (reference sequence). In DNA form, the CDR3 reads TGTGCCAGCAGGATCCGGGACAAGACCTACGAGCAGTACTTC. It encodes CASRIRDKTYEQYF.

The genes are TRBV6-5 and TRBJ1-5; maybe TRBD1 (5 bases). V lost 4 bases, J lost 3 bases, and 7 bases lay in between. The CDR3 spans 13 residues. Germline assignment: CDR1 MNHEY and CDR2 SVGAGI. CDR3 bases: TGTGCCAGCAGTTCAGGGTTCAATCAGCCCCAGCATTTT. Translating gives CASSSGFNQPQHF.

The chain is built from TRBV7-9 and TRBJ1-1; no reliable D call. The germline CDR1 and CDR2 sequences are SEHNR and FQNEAQ (reference sequence). The V end lost 3 bases, the J end lost 3 bases, and 14 bases lay between the germline ends. CDR3 length equals 15 residues. This CDR3 is CASSLGTNGDTEAFF. The CDR3 nucleotides are TGTGCCAGCAGCTTGGGAACTAACGGGGACACTGAAGCTTTCTTT.

This clone appeared a few times. V and J are TRBV7-9 and TRBJ1-1; TRBD1 matches at 7 bases. CDR3 length: 17 residues. J gave up 0 bases and V 1 base, and 8 bases lay outside the gene matches. Germline CDR1 and CDR2: SEHNR and FQNEAQ (reference sequence). The CDR3 is CASSLVGTAILNTEAFF. The CDR3 DNA follows: TGTGCCAGCAGCTTAGTCGGGACAGCGATATTGAACACTGAAGCTTTCTTT.

This clone was seen only a few times. The chain joins TRBV11-3 to TRBJ2-1; D might be TRBD2 (6 bases). Trimming took off 5 bases at V and 13 bases at J, with 24 bases between the two ends. CDR1 is SGHNT, CDR2 YENEEA, per germline. This CDR3 is built from 15 residues. The CDR3 sequence is CASSQGGGGARRQFF. The CDR3 region has the DNA TGTGCCAGCAGCCAAGGTGGGGGAGGCGCGCGAAGACAGTTCTTC.

This rearrangement joins TRBV6-5 to TRBJ1-1; 7 bases align to TRBD1. The germline CDR1 and CDR2 sequences are MNHEY and SVGAGI. Losses at the gene ends were 6 bases for V and 3 bases for J; bases not matched to a gene: 4. CDR3 length: 13 residues. CDR3: CASRLGQYTEAFF. The DNA of the CDR3 is TGTGCCAGCAGACTGGGACAGTACACTGAAGCTTTCTTT.

The chain has TRBV11-3 and TRBJ2-5, with 10 bases that match TRBD1. The CDR3 contains 17 residues. Trimming cost V 5 bases and J 0 bases; bases outside gene matches: 9. Looked up from germline, CDR1 is SGHNT and CDR2 is YENEEA. In DNA, the CDR3 is TGTGCCAGCAGCCTCGGCAGGACAGGGGGGTACCAAGAGACCCAGTACTTC. Translation gives CASSLGRTGGYQETQYF.